A selection of T cell receptor beta chains follows, all from one sample in a study of T cells expressing NK-cell markers. TCRdb derives one entry per CDR3 protein from the 5' RACE reads, leaving out DNA. The table for this sample gives 200,000 to 300,000 distinct CDR3 sequences. Sequencing input: blood T cells: a sorted CD56 or NKG2C T cell subset, CD4+ or CD8+ T cells, or bulk PBMC T cells (not recorded which). The receptors come from a man younger than 30 in good health. The CDR3 runs from the conserved cysteine through the conserved F or W. Fields, in order: V gene, J gene, CDR3 protein.

TRBV29-1	TRBJ2-7	CSVAVGSSYEQYF
TRBV29-1	TRBJ2-1	CSVVLREGRYNEQFF
TRBV6-1	TRBJ2-3	CASSPLGGTDTQYF
TRBV29-1	TRBJ2-1	CSVATGSYNEQFF
TRBV4-3	TRBJ1-4	CASSQERFNEKLFF
TRBV5-1	TRBJ1-1	CASSHNRGEAFF
TRBV19	TRBJ2-7	CASSIGGQRGYEQYF
TRBV19	TRBJ1-2	CASRPDGTVYNYGYTF
TRBV19	TRBJ2-2	CASSYSIGGELFF
TRBV7-2	TRBJ2-7	CASSQSPPGPYSYEQYF
TRBV20-1	TRBJ2-1	CSARGHSPGSYNEQFF
TRBV20-1	TRBJ2-5	CSARRGQHETQYF
TRBV6-5	TRBJ2-6	CASSYSVAGANVLTF
TRBV10-3	TRBJ1-2	CAISESRTGGGYTF
TRBV12-3/TRBV12-4	TRBJ2-3	CASSLRAGADTQYF
TRBV7-8	TRBJ2-1	CASSLRRLPSDEQFF
TRBV12-3/TRBV12-4	TRBJ2-2	CASSRGLSGELFF
TRBV5-8	TRBJ2-5	CASSLVSRETQYF
TRBV11-3	TRBJ2-1	CASSLGTRSYNEQFF
TRBV12-5	TRBJ2-1	CASALLNEQFF
TRBV29-1	TRBJ2-5	CSVPSQTGVPETQYF
TRBV15	TRBJ2-1	CATSNPGTGLGNEQFF
TRBV13	TRBJ2-1	CASSSPPPGLAGVNSGNEQFF
TRBV15	TRBJ1-5	CATSRGGQQPQHF
TRBV3-1	TRBJ2-1	CASISGYNEQFF
TRBV5-1	TRBJ1-1	CASSPGGRAEAFF
TRBV25-1	TRBJ1-1	CASSESTGGGTEAFF
TRBV6-5	TRBJ2-7	CASRASGGLYEQYF
TRBV9	TRBJ2-1	CASSRGSTRIIWQFF
TRBV29-1	TRBJ2-3	CSVDGQGSQYF
TRBV12-3/TRBV12-4	TRBJ1-2	CASSLNRDGYGYTF
TRBV12-3/TRBV12-4	TRBJ1-1	CASSPLRAGQAFF
TRBV7-6	TRBJ2-5	CASSTRWQGKETQYF
TRBV6-5	TRBJ1-1	CASSYSSMDRVAATEAFF
TRBV30	TRBJ1-1	CAWSPLGGLGNTEAFF
TRBV6-1	TRBJ2-7	CASSETGSYEQYF
TRBV7-2	TRBJ2-4	CASSLASGAGAKNIQYF
TRBV18	TRBJ1-1	CASSPPSSLNTEAFF
TRBV7-9	TRBJ2-3	CASSPAGQGTDTQYF